These 5 T cell receptor beta chains originate from one sample sequenced in a study of shared clonotypes between healthy human individuals. The table came from immunoSEQ multiplex PCR; TCRdb's copy has only in-frame clones and leaves some out. The data hold 2 million to 3 million clones, with 80% to 95% observed a single time. The sample taken for sequencing was naive CD4+ T cells from PBMCs. The sample's subset: CD45RA+ positively selected. The receptors shown here come from a man aged 18 to 30 in good health. Some clones in this sample may be carry-over from other donors' samples.

The chain uses TRBV5-1 and TRBJ1-2; D gene ambiguous. This CDR3 spans 12 amino acids. Trimming cost V 5 bases and J 8 bases, with 13 bases left between them. Per the germline V gene, CDR1 is SGHRS and CDR2 is YFSETQ. CDR3 nucleotide sequence: TGCGCCAGCAGTTTTCAGGACGCGGGCTACACCTTC. Residues: CASSFQDAGYTF.

The rearrangement links TRBV6-1 to TRBJ2-1; D perhaps matches TRBD1 (5 bases). The CDR3 covers 13 residues. Trimming removed 7 bases at V and 7 bases at J, with 14 bases between. The germline V gene has CDR1 MNHNS and CDR2 SASEGT. The CDR3 here is CASTFNRGNEQFF. In nucleotides, the CDR3 is TGTGCCAGCACCTTTAATAGGGGAAATGAGCAGTTCTTC.

V and J are TRBV7-3 and TRBJ2-1; D remains ambiguous. Germline-derived CDR1 and CDR2 are SGHTA and FQGTGA. The V end was cut by 5 bases, the J end by 4 bases, with 15 bases between. There are 15 residues in the CDR3. The CDR3 loop reads CASSQTWQTYNEQFF. CDR3 sequence (DNA): TGTGCCAGCAGCCAGACGTGGCAGACTTACAATGAGCAGTTCTTC.

A note on this clone: In this CDR3 the conserved last residue, phenylalanine or tryptophan, is missing, so a read error is likely. V gene TRBV28 combines with J gene TRBJ1-1; TRBD1 matches at 7 bases. V was pared by 7 bases and J by 4 bases, with 12 bases of the junction left unmatched. CDR3 size: 15 residues. Germline V gene data show CDR1 as MDHEN and CDR2 as SYDVKM. CDR3 DNA: TGTGCCAGCACCCCGGGCGGTAGGGGGCGCACTGAAGCTTTCTCT. It specifies CASTPGGRGRTEAFS.

This clone was seen a single time. This chain uses TRBV28 with TRBJ1-2, with a possible D match to TRBD1 (5 bases). V lost 2 bases and J 4 bases, leaving 14 bases between the germline ends. CDR1 is MDHEN, CDR2 SYDVKM, per germline. There are 15 residues in the CDR3. The CDR3 loop reads CASSLAGRGSYGYTF. The CDR3, as DNA: TGTGCCAGCAGTTTAGCAGGGAGAGGGTCCTATGGCTACACCTTC.